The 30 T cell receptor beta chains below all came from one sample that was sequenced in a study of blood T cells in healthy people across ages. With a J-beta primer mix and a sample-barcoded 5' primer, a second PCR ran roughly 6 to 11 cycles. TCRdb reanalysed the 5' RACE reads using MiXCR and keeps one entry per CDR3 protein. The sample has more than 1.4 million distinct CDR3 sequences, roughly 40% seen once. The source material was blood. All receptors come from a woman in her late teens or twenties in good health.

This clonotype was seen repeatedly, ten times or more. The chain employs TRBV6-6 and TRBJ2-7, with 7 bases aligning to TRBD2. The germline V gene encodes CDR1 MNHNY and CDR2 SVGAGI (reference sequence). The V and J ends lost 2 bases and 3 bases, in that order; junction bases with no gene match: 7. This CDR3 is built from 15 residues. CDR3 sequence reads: CASSYSGTTVYEQYF. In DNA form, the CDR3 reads TGTGCCAGCAGTTACAGCGGGACTACAGTCTACGAGCAGTACTTC.

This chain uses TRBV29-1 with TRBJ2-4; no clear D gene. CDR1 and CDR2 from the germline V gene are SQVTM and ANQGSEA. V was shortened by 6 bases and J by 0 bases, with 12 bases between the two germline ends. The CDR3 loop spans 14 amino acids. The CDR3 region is CSVDDSLAKNIQYF. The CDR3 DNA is TGCAGCGTAGATGACTCTCTAGCCAAAAACATTCAGTACTTC.

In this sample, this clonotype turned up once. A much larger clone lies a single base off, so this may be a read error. The chain's CDR3 is CVSRTLTDTQYF. Here the CDR3 DNA reads TGTGTCAGCAGAACACTCACAGATACGCAGTATTTT. The chain combines TRBV7-2 with TRBJ2-3; D is undetermined. Germline CDR1 reads SGHTA; CDR2 reads FQGNSA. The CDR3 is 12 amino acids.

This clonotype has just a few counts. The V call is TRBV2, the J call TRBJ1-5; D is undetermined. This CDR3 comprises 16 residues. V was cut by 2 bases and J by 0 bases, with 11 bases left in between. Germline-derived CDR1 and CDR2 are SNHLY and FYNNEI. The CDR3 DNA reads TGTGCCAGCAGTGAACGTCTTACAATTAGCAATCAGCCCCAGCATTTT. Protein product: CASSERLTISNQPQHF.

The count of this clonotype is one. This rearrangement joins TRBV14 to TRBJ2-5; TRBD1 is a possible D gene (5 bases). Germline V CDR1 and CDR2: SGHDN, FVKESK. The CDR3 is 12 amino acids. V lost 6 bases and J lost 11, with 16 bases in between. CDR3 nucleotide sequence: TGTGCCAGCAGTCCGGCAGGGTTGGGGCAGTACTTC. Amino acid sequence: CASSPAGLGQYF.

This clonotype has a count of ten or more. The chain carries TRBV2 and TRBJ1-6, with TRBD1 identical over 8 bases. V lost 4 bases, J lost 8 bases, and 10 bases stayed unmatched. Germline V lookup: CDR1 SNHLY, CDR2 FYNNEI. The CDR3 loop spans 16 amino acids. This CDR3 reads CASSGSVNRGDSPLHF. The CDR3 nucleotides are TGTGCCAGCAGTGGATCGGTTAACAGGGGGGATTCACCCCTCCACTTT.

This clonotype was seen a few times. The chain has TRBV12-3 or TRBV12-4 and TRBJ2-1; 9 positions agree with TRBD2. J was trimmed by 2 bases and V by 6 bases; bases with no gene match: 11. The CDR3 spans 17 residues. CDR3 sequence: CASRSQGAGGTYNEQFF. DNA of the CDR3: TGTGCCAGCAGGTCCCAGGGAGCGGGGGGTACCTACAATGAGCAGTTCTTC.

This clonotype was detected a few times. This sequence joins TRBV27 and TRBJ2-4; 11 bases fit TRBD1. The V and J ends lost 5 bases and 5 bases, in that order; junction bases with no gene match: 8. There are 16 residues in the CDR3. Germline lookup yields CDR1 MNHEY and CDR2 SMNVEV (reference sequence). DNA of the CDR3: TGTGCCAGCAGTCTGGGACAGGGGGGGTACCAAAACATTCAGTACTTC. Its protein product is CASSLGQGGYQNIQYF.

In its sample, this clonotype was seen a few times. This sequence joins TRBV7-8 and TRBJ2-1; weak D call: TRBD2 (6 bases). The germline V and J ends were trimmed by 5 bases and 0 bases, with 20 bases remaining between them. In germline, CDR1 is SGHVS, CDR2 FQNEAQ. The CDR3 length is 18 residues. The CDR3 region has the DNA TGTGCCAGCAGCCCCAACTTGGGACTTTCAAACTCCTACAATGAGCAGTTCTTC. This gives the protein CASSPNLGLSNSYNEQFF. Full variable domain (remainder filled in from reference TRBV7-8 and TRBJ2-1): GAGVSQSPRYKVAKRGQDVALRCDPISGHVSLFWYQQALGQGPEFLTYFQNEAQLDKSGLPSDRFFAERPEGSVSTLKIQRTQQEDSAVYLCASSPNLGLSNSYNEQFFGPGTRLTVL.

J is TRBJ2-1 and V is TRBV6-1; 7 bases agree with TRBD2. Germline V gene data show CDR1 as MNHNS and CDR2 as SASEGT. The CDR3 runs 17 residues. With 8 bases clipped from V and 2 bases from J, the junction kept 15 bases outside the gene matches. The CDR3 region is CASWRGSGLGTYNEQFF. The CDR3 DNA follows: TGTGCCAGCTGGCGCGGGAGCGGACTGGGGACCTACAATGAGCAGTTCTTC.

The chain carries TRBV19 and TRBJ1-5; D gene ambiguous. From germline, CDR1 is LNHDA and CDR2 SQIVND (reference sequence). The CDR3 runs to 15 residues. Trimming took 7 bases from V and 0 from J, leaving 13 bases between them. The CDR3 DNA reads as TGTGCCAGTACCGAGACGGCTTATAGCAATCAGCCCCAGCATTTT. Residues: CASTETAYSNQPQHF.

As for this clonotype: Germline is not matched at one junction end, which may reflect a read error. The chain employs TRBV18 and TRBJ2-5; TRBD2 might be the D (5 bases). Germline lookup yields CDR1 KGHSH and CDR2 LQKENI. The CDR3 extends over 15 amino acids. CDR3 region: CAGSANPGKQETQYF. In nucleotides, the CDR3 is TGTGCCGGCTCAGCCAATCCGGGGAAGCAAGAGACCCAGTACTTC. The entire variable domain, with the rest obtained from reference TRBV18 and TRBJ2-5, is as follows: NAGVMQNPRHLVRRRGQEARLRCSPMKGHSHVYWYRQLPEEGLKFMVYLQKENIIDESGMPKERFSAEFPKEGPSILRIQQVVRGDSAAYFCAGSANPGKQETQYFGPGTRLLVL.

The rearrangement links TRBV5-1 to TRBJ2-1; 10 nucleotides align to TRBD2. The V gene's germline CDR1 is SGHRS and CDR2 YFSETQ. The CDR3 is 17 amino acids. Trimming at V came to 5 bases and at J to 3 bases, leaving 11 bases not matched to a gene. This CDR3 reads CASRDGASGGLYNEQFF. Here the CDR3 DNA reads TGCGCCAGCAGGGATGGGGCTAGCGGGGGCCTCTACAATGAGCAGTTCTTC.

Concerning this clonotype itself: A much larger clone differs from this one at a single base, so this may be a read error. CDR3 in DNA: TGCAGCGTTGCGTTGGACAGTGGGATGCAAGAGACCCAGTACTTC. This gives the protein CSVALDSGMQETQYF. The chain links TRBV29-1 to TRBJ2-4, with D possibly TRBD1 on 6 matching bases. The DNA end lines up better with TRBJ2-5; the J call may be wrong. Per germline, CDR1 SQVTM and CDR2 ANQGSEA. The CDR3 runs to 15 residues.

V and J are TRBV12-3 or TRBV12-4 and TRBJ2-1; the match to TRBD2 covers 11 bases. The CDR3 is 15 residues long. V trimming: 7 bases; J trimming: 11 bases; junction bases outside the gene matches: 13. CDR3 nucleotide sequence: TGTGCCAGCACAAAACGAGGACTAGCGGGTTTGAAGCAGTTCTTC. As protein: CASTKRGLAGLKQFF.

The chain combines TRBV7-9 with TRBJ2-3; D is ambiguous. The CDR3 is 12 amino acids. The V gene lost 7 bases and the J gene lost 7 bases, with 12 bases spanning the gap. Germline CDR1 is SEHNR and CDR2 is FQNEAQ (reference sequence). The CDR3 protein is CASTLLVNTQYF. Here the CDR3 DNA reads TGTGCCAGCACCCTTCTTGTTAATACGCAGTATTTT. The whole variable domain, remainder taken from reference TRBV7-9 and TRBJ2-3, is DTGVSQNPRHKITKRGQNVTFRCDPISEHNRLYWYRQTLGQGPEFLTYFQNEAQLEKSRLLSDRFSAERPKGSFSTLEIQRTEQGDSAMYLCASTLLVNTQYFGPGTRLTVL.

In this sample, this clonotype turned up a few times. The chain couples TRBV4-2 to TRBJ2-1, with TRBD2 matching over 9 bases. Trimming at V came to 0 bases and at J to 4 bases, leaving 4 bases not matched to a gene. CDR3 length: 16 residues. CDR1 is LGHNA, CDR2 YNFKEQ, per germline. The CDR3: CASSQDGGGVYNEQFF. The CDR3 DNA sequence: TGTGCCAGCAGCCAAGATGGCGGGGGGGTTTACAATGAGCAGTTCTTC.

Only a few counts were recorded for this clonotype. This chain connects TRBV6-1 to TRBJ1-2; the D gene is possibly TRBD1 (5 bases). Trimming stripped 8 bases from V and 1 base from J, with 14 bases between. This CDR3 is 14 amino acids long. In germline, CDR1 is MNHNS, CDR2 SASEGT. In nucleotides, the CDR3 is TGTGCCAGCGGCGGGGCGAATGTTAACTATGGCTACACCTTC. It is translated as CASGGANVNYGYTF.

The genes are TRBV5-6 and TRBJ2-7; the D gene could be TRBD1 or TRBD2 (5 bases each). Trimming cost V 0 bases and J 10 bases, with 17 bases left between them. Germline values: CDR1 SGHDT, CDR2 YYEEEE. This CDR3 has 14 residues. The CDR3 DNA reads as TGTGCCAGCAGCTTGGGTCTCCCGGGGCAAACCCAGTACTTC. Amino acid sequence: CASSLGLPGQTQYF.

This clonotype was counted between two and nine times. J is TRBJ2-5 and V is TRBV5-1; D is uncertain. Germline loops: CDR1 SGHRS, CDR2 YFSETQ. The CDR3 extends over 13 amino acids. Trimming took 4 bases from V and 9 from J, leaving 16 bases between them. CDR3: CASSPRGLVAQYF. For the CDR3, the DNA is TGCGCCAGCAGCCCACGTGGGCTCGTAGCCCAGTACTTC.

CDR3 protein: CSAKALSGGAGPRETQYF. CDR3 DNA: TGCAGTGCCAAAGCACTAAGCGGGGGGGCCGGTCCCCGAGAGACCCAGTACTTC. The chain recombines TRBV20-1 with TRBJ2-5; 10 bases agree with TRBD2. Germline CDR1 is DFQATT and CDR2 is SNEGSKA (reference sequence). CDR3 length: 18 amino acids. The junction had 20 bases not matched to a gene; V was cut back by 6 bases and J by 4 bases.

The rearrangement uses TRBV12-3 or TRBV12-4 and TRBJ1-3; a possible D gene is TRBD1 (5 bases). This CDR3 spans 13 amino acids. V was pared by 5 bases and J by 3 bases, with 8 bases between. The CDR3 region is CASSPGYGNTIYF. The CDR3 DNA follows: TGTGCCAGCAGTCCAGGGTATGGAAACACCATATATTTT.

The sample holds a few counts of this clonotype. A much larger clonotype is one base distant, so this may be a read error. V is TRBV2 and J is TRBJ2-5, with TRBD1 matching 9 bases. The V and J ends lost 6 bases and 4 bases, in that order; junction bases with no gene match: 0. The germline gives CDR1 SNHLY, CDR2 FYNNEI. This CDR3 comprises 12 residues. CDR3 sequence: CASRGQGETQYF. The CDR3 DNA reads TGTGCCAGCAGGGGACAGGGAGAGACCCAGTACTTC. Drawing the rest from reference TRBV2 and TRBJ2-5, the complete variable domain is EPEVTQTPSHQVTQMGQEVILRCVPISNHLYFYWYRQILGQKVEFLVSFYNNEISEKSEIFDDQFSVERPDGSNFTLKIRSTKLEDSAMYFCASRGQGETQYFGPGTRLLVL.

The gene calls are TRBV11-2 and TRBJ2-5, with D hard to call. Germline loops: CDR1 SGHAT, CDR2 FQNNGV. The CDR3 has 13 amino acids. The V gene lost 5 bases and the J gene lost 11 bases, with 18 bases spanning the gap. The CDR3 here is CASSMGRSAEQYF. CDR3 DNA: TGTGCCAGCAGCATGGGCCGGTCCGCGGAGCAGTACTTC.

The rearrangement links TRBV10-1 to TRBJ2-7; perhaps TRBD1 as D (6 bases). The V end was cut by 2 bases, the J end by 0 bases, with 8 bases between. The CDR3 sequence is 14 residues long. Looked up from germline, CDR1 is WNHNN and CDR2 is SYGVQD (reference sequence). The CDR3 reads CASSEGGDSYEQYF. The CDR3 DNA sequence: TGCGCCAGCAGTGAGGGGGGCGACTCCTACGAGCAGTACTTC.

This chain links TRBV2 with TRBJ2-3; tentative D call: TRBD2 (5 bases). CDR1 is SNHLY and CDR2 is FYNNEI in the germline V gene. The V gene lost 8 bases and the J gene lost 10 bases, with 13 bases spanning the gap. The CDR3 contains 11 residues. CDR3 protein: CASQPGSSQYF. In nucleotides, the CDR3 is TGTGCCAGCCAGCCGGGGTCGTCGCAGTATTTT.

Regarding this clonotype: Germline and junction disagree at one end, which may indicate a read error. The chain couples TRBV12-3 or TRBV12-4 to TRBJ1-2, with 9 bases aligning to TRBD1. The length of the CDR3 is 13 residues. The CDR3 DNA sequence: TGCGCCTCCGGGACAGGGAAGGACCATGGCTACACCTTC. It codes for CASGTGKDHGYTF.

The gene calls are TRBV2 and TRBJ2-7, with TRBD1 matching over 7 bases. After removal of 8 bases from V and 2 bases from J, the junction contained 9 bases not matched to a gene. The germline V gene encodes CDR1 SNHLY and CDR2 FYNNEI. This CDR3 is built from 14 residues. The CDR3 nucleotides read TGTGCCAGCCTCGGGACAGCAAATCCCTACGAGCAGTACTTC. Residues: CASLGTANPYEQYF. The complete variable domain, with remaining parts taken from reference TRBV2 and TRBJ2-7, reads EPEVTQTPSHQVTQMGQEVILRCVPISNHLYFYWYRQILGQKVEFLVSFYNNEISEKSEIFDDQFSVERPDGSNFTLKIRSTKLEDSAMYFCASLGTANPYEQYFGPGTRLTVT.

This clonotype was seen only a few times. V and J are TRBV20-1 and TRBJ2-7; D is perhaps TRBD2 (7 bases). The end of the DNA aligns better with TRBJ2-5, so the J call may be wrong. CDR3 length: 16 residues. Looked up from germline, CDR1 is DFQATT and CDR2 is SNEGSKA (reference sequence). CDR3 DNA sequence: TGCAGTGCTACAACAGACCGGACGCGGGGGCATAAGACCCAGTACTTC. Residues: CSATTDRTRGHKTQYF.

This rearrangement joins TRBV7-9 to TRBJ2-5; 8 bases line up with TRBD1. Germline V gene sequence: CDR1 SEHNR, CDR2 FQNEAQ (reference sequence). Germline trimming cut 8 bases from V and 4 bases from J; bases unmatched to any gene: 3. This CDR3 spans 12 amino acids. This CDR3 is CASADRGETQYF. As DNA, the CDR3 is TGTGCCAGCGCCGACAGGGGAGAGACCCAGTACTTC.